These T cell receptor beta chains were read from a single sample in a study of CD8 T cells in ankylosing spondylitis. TCRdb ran MiXCR on the 5' RACE reads and lists one entry per CDR3 protein. The data show around 340,000 distinct CDR3 sequences, 20% to 25% seen once. Sequencing was done on a sample of blood, either unsorted or a sorted T cell fraction (not recorded which). Source of these receptors: a male donor with ankylosing spondylitis or in good health (not recorded which). CDR3s include the opening cysteine and the closing phenylalanine or tryptophan. Fields, in order: V gene, clone size, J gene, D gene, CDR3 length, CDR3 DNA, CDR3 protein. D genes are given only for firm matches. Part of the rows lack a size; the others show once, few, many or a class for expanded clones.

V: TRBV5-1; size: .; J: TRBJ2-3; D: .; length: 14; DNA: TGCGCCAGCAGCTTCCGGGACGGCACAGATACGCAGTATTTT; CDR3: CASSFRDGTDTQYF
V: TRBV7-6; size: few; J: TRBJ2-1; D: .; length: 13; DNA: TGTGCCAGCAGCATCGGGAGCAGTTTTGAGCAGTTCTTC; CDR3: CASSIGSSFEQFF
V: TRBV14; size: .; J: TRBJ2-7; D: .; length: 13; DNA: TGTGCCAGCAGCCAAGATTGGAGGTACGAGCAGTACTTC; CDR3: CASSQDWRYEQYF
V: TRBV29-1; size: .; J: TRBJ2-5; D: .; length: 13; DNA: TGCAGCGTTGAAGCGGGGTTTCAAGAGACCCAGTACTTC; CDR3: CSVEAGFQETQYF
V: TRBV6-5; size: few; J: TRBJ1-1; D: TRBD1; length: 15; DNA: TGTGCCAGCAGTTACTTCGGACAGGAGAACACTGAAGCTTTCTTT; CDR3: CASSYFGQENTEAFF
V: TRBV12-3/TRBV12-4; size: many; J: TRBJ2-7; D: TRBD2; length: 14; DNA: TGTGCCAGCAGTTTTGGGAGGGCTCGGAACGAGCAGTACTTC; CDR3: CASSFGRARNEQYF
V: TRBV27; size: .; J: TRBJ2-3; D: TRBD2; length: 16; DNA: TGTGCCAGCAGTTTAATGGCCAGCGGGGGGCCAGATACGCAGTATTTT; CDR3: CASSLMASGGPDTQYF
V: TRBV11-2; size: few; J: TRBJ2-7; D: .; length: 12; DNA: TGTGCCAGCAGCTTATGGGCCAACGAGCAGTACTTC; CDR3: CASSLWANEQYF
V: TRBV29-1; size: .; J: TRBJ2-2; D: TRBD1; length: 13; DNA: TGCAGCGTGCGGACAGGGGGCTTAGGGGAGCTGTTTTTT; CDR3: CSVRTGGLGELFF
V: TRBV21-1; size: few; J: TRBJ2-7; D: .; length: 13; DNA: TGTGCCCCCTCGGACAGGCCGTCGGGTGAGCAGTACTTC; CDR3: CAPSDRPSGEQYF
V: TRBV27; size: few; J: TRBJ2-7; D: TRBD1; length: 14; DNA: TGTGCCAGCAGTACAGGGGTCAGCTCCTACGAGCAGTACTTC; CDR3: CASSTGVSSYEQYF
V: TRBV29-1; size: .; J: TRBJ1-1; D: TRBD1; length: 14; DNA: TGCAGCGTCCAAACCGGGACAGCCAACACTGAAGCTTTCTTT; CDR3: CSVQTGTANTEAFF
V: TRBV29-1; size: few; J: TRBJ1-4; D: .; length: 14; DNA: TGCAGCGCAGGGGAGGGGATCGGAGGAGAAAAACTGTTTTTT; CDR3: CSAGEGIGGEKLFF
V: TRBV29-1; size: many; J: TRBJ2-1; D: .; length: 12; DNA: TGCAGCCTCCGGACGGAGGGGAATGAGCAGTTCTTC; CDR3: CSLRTEGNEQFF
V: TRBV27; size: few; J: TRBJ2-7; D: .; length: 15; DNA: TGTGCCAGCAGTTTATATCCCGCAGGGAAGGACGAGCAGTACTTC; CDR3: CASSLYPAGKDEQYF
V: TRBV20-1; size: .; J: TRBJ1-5; D: TRBD1; length: 14; DNA: TGCAGTGCCTCATCCGGGACAGGATATCAGCCCCAGCATTTT; CDR3: CSASSGTGYQPQHF
V: TRBV7-9; size: few; J: TRBJ2-5; D: .; length: 13; DNA: TGTGCCAGCAGAGGGGACAACCAAGAGACCCAGTACTTC; CDR3: CASRGDNQETQYF
V: TRBV7-9; size: .; J: TRBJ2-5; D: TRBD2; length: 14; DNA: TGTGCCAGCAGCTTAGCGACTAGCGGCGAGACCCAGTACTTC; CDR3: CASSLATSGETQYF
V: TRBV30; size: few; J: TRBJ2-4; D: .; length: 12; DNA: TGTGCCTCGAAAAGCTCAGAGGGAAGGGAGTACTTC; CDR3: CASKSSEGREYF
V: TRBV5-5; size: .; J: TRBJ2-3; D: TRBD2; length: 17; DNA: TGTGCCAGCAGCTTTTTGCCTAGCGGGACCCGCACAGATACGCAGTATTTT; CDR3: CASSFLPSGTRTDTQYF
V: TRBV9; size: .; J: TRBJ2-1; D: .; length: 16; DNA: TGTGCCAGCAGCGTAGCTAAGAGCGAGTTATACAATGAGCAGTTCTTC; CDR3: CASSVAKSELYNEQFF
V: TRBV19; size: .; J: TRBJ2-7; D: .; length: 13; DNA: TGTGCCAGTAGTATGTTCAGCTCCTACGAGCAGTACTTC; CDR3: CASSMFSSYEQYF
V: TRBV11-2; size: .; J: TRBJ2-7; D: .; length: 13; DNA: TGTGCCAGCAGCTTCGGGCCTACGTGGGAGCAGTACTTC; CDR3: CASSFGPTWEQYF
V: TRBV9; size: .; J: TRBJ2-5; D: TRBD2; length: 15; DNA: TGTGCCAGCAGCGCGACTAGCGGGGGGAAAGAGACCCAGTACTTC; CDR3: CASSATSGGKETQYF
V: TRBV6-4; size: once; J: TRBJ2-1; D: .; length: 13; DNA: TGTGCCAGCAGTGACCTTGACTACAATGAGCAGTTCTTC; CDR3: CASSDLDYNEQFF
V: TRBV4-1; size: .; J: TRBJ2-7; D: TRBD1; length: 13; DNA: TGCGCCAGCAGCCAAGAACCGGGACAGGGTCAGTACTTC; CDR3: CASSQEPGQGQYF
V: TRBV4-1; size: .; J: TRBJ2-1; D: TRBD2; length: 16; DNA: TGCGCCAGCAGCCTACCTCGGACTAGCGGATACAATGAGCAGTTCTTC; CDR3: CASSLPRTSGYNEQFF
V: TRBV29-1; size: .; J: TRBJ2-1; D: .; length: 14; DNA: TGCAGCGTTGAAGTCCCAGTCTCCTACAATGAGCAGTTCTTC; CDR3: CSVEVPVSYNEQFF
V: TRBV19; size: .; J: TRBJ2-5; D: TRBD1; length: 14; DNA: TGTGCCAGTAGTATTACAGGGGGCATCGAGACCCAGTACTTC; CDR3: CASSITGGIETQYF
V: TRBV11-2; size: .; J: TRBJ1-1; D: .; length: 15; DNA: TGTGCCAGCAGCTTGCCGTTGGACCTGAACACTGAAGCTTTCTTT; CDR3: CASSLPLDLNTEAFF
V: TRBV27; size: .; J: TRBJ2-3; D: TRBD2; length: 16; DNA: TGTGCCAGCAGTTTATCTCTAGCGGGGGGGCCAGATACGCAGTATTTT; CDR3: CASSLSLAGGPDTQYF
V: TRBV9; size: .; J: TRBJ1-4; D: .; length: 15; DNA: TGTGCCAGCAGCCCACACGAGGGGATTAATGAAAAACTGTTTTTT; CDR3: CASSPHEGINEKLFF
V: TRBV6-1; size: few; J: TRBJ2-3; D: TRBD2; length: 16; DNA: TGTGCCAGCAGAAGACTAGCGGGGGACCAGCCAGATACGCAGTATTTT; CDR3: CASRRLAGDQPDTQYF
V: TRBV7-9; size: .; J: TRBJ2-1; D: TRBD2; length: 17; DNA: TGTGCCAGCAGCTTTCCTAGCGGGGGGCGCTCCTACAATGAACAGTTCTTC; CDR3: CASSFPSGGRSYNEQFF
V: TRBV7-9; size: .; J: TRBJ1-4; D: .; length: 15; DNA: TGTGCCAGCAGCTTAGCGTGGGGGGCTAATGAAAAACTGTTTTTT; CDR3: CASSLAWGANEKLFF
V: TRBV11-2; size: .; J: TRBJ2-3; D: .; length: 12; DNA: TGTGCCAGCAGCTCGAACCTCGATACGCAGTATTTT; CDR3: CASSSNLDTQYF
V: TRBV4-1; size: .; J: TRBJ1-4; D: .; length: 15; DNA: TGCGCCAGCAGCCGGGGGGAGGGGCTCGGTGAAAAACTGTTTTTT; CDR3: CASSRGEGLGEKLFF
V: TRBV5-6; size: .; J: TRBJ2-5; D: .; length: 13; DNA: TGTGCCAGCAGCAGCGACCACGGTGAGACCCAGTACTTC; CDR3: CASSSDHGETQYF
V: TRBV6-1; size: .; J: TRBJ2-1; D: TRBD2; length: 15; DNA: TGTGCCAGCAGCGAACTAGCGGGGGCCCGCAATGAGCAGTTCTTC; CDR3: CASSELAGARNEQFF
V: TRBV7-9; size: few; J: TRBJ2-1; D: .; length: 15; DNA: TGTGCCAGCAGCTTATTGAAGGGTCTATACAATGAGCAGTTCTTC; CDR3: CASSLLKGLYNEQFF
V: TRBV7-9; size: few; J: TRBJ1-2; D: .; length: 13; DNA: TGTGCCAGCAGCTTAGGAGGGGTTCGGGACTACACCTTC; CDR3: CASSLGGVRDYTF